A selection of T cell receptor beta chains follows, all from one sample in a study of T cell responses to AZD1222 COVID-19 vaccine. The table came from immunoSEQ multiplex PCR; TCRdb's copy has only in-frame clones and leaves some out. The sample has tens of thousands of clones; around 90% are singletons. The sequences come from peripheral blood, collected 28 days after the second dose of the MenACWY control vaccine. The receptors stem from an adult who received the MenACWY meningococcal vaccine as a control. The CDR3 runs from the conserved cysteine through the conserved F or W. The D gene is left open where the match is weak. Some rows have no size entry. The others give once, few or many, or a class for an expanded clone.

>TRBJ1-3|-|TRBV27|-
TGTGCCAGCAGTTTATCCCGGAGCTCTGGAAACACCATATATTTT
CASSLSRSSGNTIYF
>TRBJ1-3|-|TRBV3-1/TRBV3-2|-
TGTGCCAGCAGCCAAGATTTCGGGGGGAACACCATATATTTT
CASSQDFGGNTIYF
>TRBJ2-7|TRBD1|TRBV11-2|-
TGTGCCAGCAGCTGGGGACAGGTATACGAGCAGTACTTC
CASSWGQVYEQYF
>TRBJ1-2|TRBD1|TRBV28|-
TGTGCCAGCTACGCCGGGACAGGGTATGGCTACACCTTC
CASYAGTGYGYTF
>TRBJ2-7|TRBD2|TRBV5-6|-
TGTGCCAGCAGCTCCGCCGGGACTAGCGGGAAATACGAGCAGTACTTC
CASSSAGTSGKYEQYF
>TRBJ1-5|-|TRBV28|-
TGTGCCAGCAGCCTACAGGGCCAGCCCCAGCATTTT
CASSLQGQPQHF
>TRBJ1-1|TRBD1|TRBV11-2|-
TGTGCCAGCAGCTTAGGGGCTGGACAGGGCGGTGAAGCTTTCTTT
CASSLGAGQGGEAFF
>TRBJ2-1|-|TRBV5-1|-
TGCGCCAGCAGCTTGAACCCGTCGTCAGAGAATGAGCAGTTCTTC
CASSLNPSSENEQFF
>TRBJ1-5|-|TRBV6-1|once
TGTGCCAGCAGTGAAGTAGGAGGGATTAGCAATCAGCCCCAGCATTTT
CASSEVGGISNQPQHF
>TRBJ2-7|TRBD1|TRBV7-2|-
TGTGCCAGCAGCTTAGTTGCAGGGGGCGGGATCTACGAGCAGTACTTC
CASSLVAGGGIYEQYF
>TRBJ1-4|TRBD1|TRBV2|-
TGTGCCACCCGACAGGGTAATGAAAAACTGTTTTTT
CATRQGNEKLFF